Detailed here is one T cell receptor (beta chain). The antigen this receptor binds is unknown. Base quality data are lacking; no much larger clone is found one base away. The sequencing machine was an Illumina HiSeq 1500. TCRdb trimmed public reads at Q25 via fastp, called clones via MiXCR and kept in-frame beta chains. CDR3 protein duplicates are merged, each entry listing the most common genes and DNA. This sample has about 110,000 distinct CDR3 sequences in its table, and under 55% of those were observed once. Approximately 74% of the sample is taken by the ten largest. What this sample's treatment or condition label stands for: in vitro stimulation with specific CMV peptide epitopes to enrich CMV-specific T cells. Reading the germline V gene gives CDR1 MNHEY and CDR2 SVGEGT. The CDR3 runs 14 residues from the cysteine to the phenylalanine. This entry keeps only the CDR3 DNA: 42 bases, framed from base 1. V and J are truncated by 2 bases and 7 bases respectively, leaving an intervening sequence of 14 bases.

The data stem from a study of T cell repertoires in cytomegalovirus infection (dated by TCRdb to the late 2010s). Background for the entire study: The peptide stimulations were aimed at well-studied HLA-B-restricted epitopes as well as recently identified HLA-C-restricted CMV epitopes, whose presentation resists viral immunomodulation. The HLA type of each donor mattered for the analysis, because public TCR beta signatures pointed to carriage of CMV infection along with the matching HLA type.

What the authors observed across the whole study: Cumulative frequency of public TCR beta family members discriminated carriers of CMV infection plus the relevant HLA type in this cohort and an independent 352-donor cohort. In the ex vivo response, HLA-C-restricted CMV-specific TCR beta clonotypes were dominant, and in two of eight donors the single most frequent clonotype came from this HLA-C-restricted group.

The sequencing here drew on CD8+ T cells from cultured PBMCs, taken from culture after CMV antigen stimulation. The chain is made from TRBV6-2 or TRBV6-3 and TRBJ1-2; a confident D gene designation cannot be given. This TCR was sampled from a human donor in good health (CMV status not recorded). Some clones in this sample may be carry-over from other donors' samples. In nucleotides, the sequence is TGTGCCAGCAGTTACCTCGACGCCCTGGGTGGCTACACCTTC. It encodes CASSYLDALGGYTF.